A single sample is the source of the 29 T cell receptor beta chains below, sequenced in a study of T cells in Graves' hyperthyroidism and ophthalmopathy. Amplified TCR beta CDR3 regions derived from RNA transcripts. In the first-round RT-PCR of the TCR CDR3, the HTBI primer set was used. One entry per CDR3 protein results from TCRdb running MiXCR on the multiplex PCR reads. The data show about 380,000 distinct CDR3 sequences, around 20% seen once. Source material: blood. The receptors shown here come from a man aged 18 to 30 with Graves' ophthalmopathy.

At least ten counts were recorded for this clonotype. The chain links TRBV12-3 or TRBV12-4 to TRBJ1-4; D unresolved. Trimming took off 1 base at V and 11 bases at J, with 14 bases between the two ends. The CDR3 runs 14 residues. The CDR3 is CASSLGTLRLKLFF. CDR3 in DNA: TGTGCCAGCAGTTTAGGGACCCTCCGCTTGAAACTGTTTTTT.

This clonotype was seen at least ten times. Here the CDR3 DNA reads TGTGCCAGCAGTCCCAGTAGCGGGCAAGAGACCCAGTACTTC. Its translation is CASSPSSGQETQYF. The V gene is TRBV27, the J gene TRBJ2-5; 7 bases align to TRBD2. Trimming took 5 bases from V and 2 from J; bases not matched to a gene: 5. Germline CDR1 is MNHEY and CDR2 is SMNVEV (reference sequence). CDR3 length: 14 residues.

This clonotype was seen at least ten times. This rearrangement joins TRBV6-2 or TRBV6-3 to TRBJ1-2; TRBD1 is a possible D gene (6 bases). CDR1 and CDR2 (germline): MNHEY, SVGEGT. There are 13 residues in the CDR3. Trimming left V 6 bases short and J 6 bases short, with 14 bases between. CDR3 residues: CASRDTRGDGYTF. Written as DNA, the CDR3 is TGTGCCAGCAGAGACACCAGGGGCGATGGCTACACCTTC.

This clonotype was counted ten times or more. The chain employs TRBV20-1 and TRBJ2-1; 11 nucleotides line up with TRBD2. V shed 1 base, J shed 3 bases, and the junction held 5 bases outside the gene matches. Germline V CDR1 and CDR2: DFQATT, SNEGSKA (reference sequence). The CDR3 is 16 residues long. The CDR3 DNA follows: TGCAGTGCTAGAGGTCGTCTAGCGGGGGGCTACAATGAGCAGTTCTTC. It is translated as CSARGRLAGGYNEQFF.

This clonotype was counted ten times or more. J is TRBJ1-5 and V is TRBV27; 10 bases are a match to TRBD1. The CDR3 is 15 residues long. With V trimmed by 5 bases and J by 4 bases, 5 bases remained unmatched. Germline V gives CDR1 MNHEY, CDR2 SMNVEV (reference sequence). The CDR3 loop reads CASSEDRGVNQPQHF. In DNA form, the CDR3 reads TGTGCCAGCAGTGAGGACAGGGGGGTTAATCAGCCCCAGCATTTT.

This clonotype was seen only a few times. The gene calls are TRBV5-8 and TRBJ2-5; D is uncertain. From germline, CDR1 is SGHTS and CDR2 YDEGEE. CDR3 length: 15 residues. The V end was cut by 4 bases, the J end by 0 bases, with 13 bases between. DNA for the CDR3: TGTGCCAGCAGCCTACCGGGCTGGTACCAAGAGACCCAGTACTTC. This gives the protein CASSLPGWYQETQYF. Together with reference TRBV5-8 and TRBJ2-5, the CDR3 gives the full variable domain: EAGVTQSPTHLIKTRGQQATLRCSPISGHTSVYWYQQALGLGLQFLLWYDEGEERNRGNFPPRFSGRQFPNYSSELNVNALELEDSALYLCASSLPGWYQETQYFGPGTRLLVL.

The chain couples TRBV9 to TRBJ2-7, with D perhaps given as TRBD1 or TRBD2 (5 bases each). The CDR3 loop spans 16 amino acids. V was clipped by 4 bases and J by 5 bases, with 22 bases between them. The V gene's germline CDR1 is SGDLS and CDR2 YYNGEE. DNA of the CDR3: TGTGCCAGCAGCCCCCGGGTAGGGGAGTCCTGGGACGAGCAGTACTTC. This encodes CASSPRVGESWDEQYF. Full variable domain (rest looked up from reference TRBV9 and TRBJ2-7): DSGVTQTPKHLITATGQRVTLRCSPRSGDLSVYWYQQSLDQGLQFLIQYYNGEERAKGNILERFSAQQFPDLHSELNLSSLELGDSALYFCASSPRVGESWDEQYFGPGTRLTVT.

This clonotype was recorded many times. This rearrangement joins TRBV11-3 to TRBJ2-1; no clear D. The germline V gene encodes CDR1 SGHNT and CDR2 YENEEA. This CDR3 region has 16 residues. Trimming shortened V by 6 bases and J by 0 bases, and 15 bases separated the two germline ends. Written as DNA, the CDR3 is TGTGCCAGCAGTCAACGGTCGAGGTTCTCCTACAATGAGCAGTTCTTC. As protein: CASSQRSRFSYNEQFF. The variable domain in full, completed from reference TRBV11-3 and TRBJ2-1, reads EAGVVQSPRYKIIEKKQPVAFWCNPISGHNTLYWYLQNLGQGPELLIRYENEEAVDDSQLPKDRFSAERLKGVDSTLKIQPAELGDSAVYLCASSQRSRFSYNEQFFGPGTRLTVL.

This clonotype was counted many times. The genes are TRBV28 and TRBJ2-5, with 10 bases identical to TRBD2. V dropped 7 bases and J dropped 3; count of bases not matched to a gene: 5. The CDR3 totals 14 residues. CDR1 and CDR2 (germline): MDHEN, SYDVKM. The CDR3 is CASILSGGEETQYF. CDR3 nucleotide sequence: TGTGCCAGCATCTTGAGCGGGGGGGAAGAGACCCAGTACTTC.

This clonotype was detected ten times or more. The chain links TRBV3-1 to TRBJ2-3, with D unclear. This CDR3 spans 14 amino acids. Germline loops: CDR1 LGHDT, CDR2 YNNKEL (reference sequence). V shed 2 bases and J shed 3 bases, with 9 bases lying between them. CDR3 DNA sequence: TGTGCCAGCAGCCAAATATCAGTGACAGATACGCAGTATTTT. Its translation is CASSQISVTDTQYF.

This clonotype was observed many times. A read error may account for a junction end that differs from germline. The rearrangement links TRBV7-7 to TRBJ2-3, with TRBD2 matching over 11 bases. CDR1 is SSHAT, CDR2 FNYEAQ, per germline (reference sequence). The CDR3 loop spans 15 amino acids. The CDR3 coding sequence is TGTGCTAGCAGCCCCGGGACTAGCGGTACGGATACGCAGTATTTT. Residues: CASSPGTSGTDTQYF.

This rearrangement joins TRBV27 to TRBJ2-7, with 10 nucleotides matching TRBD1. The CDR3 has 14 amino acids. V shed 6 bases, J shed 5 bases, and the junction held 7 bases outside the gene matches. CDR1 and CDR2 (germline): MNHEY, SMNVEV (reference sequence). CDR3 loop: CASRDWTGGHEQYF. The CDR3 coding sequence is TGTGCCAGCAGGGACTGGACAGGGGGTCACGAGCAGTACTTC.

The rearrangement uses TRBV14 and TRBJ2-2, with 9 bases fitting TRBD2. The CDR3 consists of 19 residues. The J segment lost 0 bases and the V segment lost 3 bases, leaving 11 bases of the junction unmatched. Germline V gene data show CDR1 as SGHDN and CDR2 as FVKESK. The CDR3 protein is CASSHRSVAGASNTGELFF. DNA of the CDR3: TGTGCCAGCAGCCACCGGTCGGTAGCGGGGGCTTCGAACACCGGGGAGCTGTTTTTT.

The rearrangement joins TRBV7-9 to TRBJ2-1; no clear D. Germline values: CDR1 SEHNR, CDR2 FQNEAQ (reference sequence). With 5 bases removed from V and 5 bases from J, the gap between germline ends came to 16 bases. This CDR3 contains 15 residues. The CDR3 protein is CASSLTSQPNNEQFF. The CDR3 nucleotides read TGTGCCAGCAGCCTCACCTCGCAACCAAACAATGAGCAGTTCTTC.

This clonotype came up many times. The chain employs TRBV5-1 and TRBJ1-5, with D possibly TRBD1 on 6 matching bases. V was clipped by 3 bases and J by 1 base, with 20 bases between them. In germline, CDR1 is SGHRS, CDR2 YFSETQ. The CDR3 is 18 amino acids. The CDR3 nucleotides read TGCGCCAGCAGCTCGACCCCCCCCGGGACACCCAGCAATCAGCCCCAGCATTTT. Translation: CASSSTPPGTPSNQPQHF. Full variable domain (missing parts from reference TRBV5-1 and TRBJ1-5): KAGVTQTPRYLIKTRGQQVTLSCSPISGHRSVSWYQQTPGQGLQFLFEYFSETQRNKGNFPGRFSGRQFSNSRSEMNVSTLELGDSALYLCASSSTPPGTPSNQPQHFGDGTRLSIL.

This chain links TRBV12-3 or TRBV12-4 with TRBJ1-5; 8 bases are a match to TRBD1. The junction had 7 bases not matched to a gene; V was cut back by 0 bases and J by 3 bases. The length of the CDR3 is 17 residues. The CDR3 is CASSLAGRGRSNQPQHF. DNA for the CDR3: TGTGCCAGCAGTTTAGCAGGCAGGGGGCGCTCCAATCAGCCCCAGCATTTT.

There are many counts of this clonotype. The chain links TRBV5-1 to TRBJ2-5; 12 bases line up with TRBD2. This CDR3 spans 15 amino acids. The V segment lost 3 bases and the J segment 3 bases; nucleotides outside the gene matches: 3. CDR1 is SGHRS and CDR2 is YFSETQ in the germline V gene. The CDR3 region has the DNA TGCGCCAGCAGCTGGACTAGCGGGGCGGAAGAGACCCAGTACTTC. Its translation is CASSWTSGAEETQYF.

This clonotype was seen at least ten times. CDR3 in amino acids: CASSQGGGGNQPQHF. The CDR3 nucleotides read TGTGCCAGCAGCCAAGGGGGCGGTGGCAATCAGCCCCAGCATTTT. J is TRBJ1-5 and V is TRBV3-1, with D possibly matching TRBD1 (5 bases). V was shortened by 1 base and J by 2 bases, with 9 bases between the two germline ends. The germline V gene encodes CDR1 LGHDT and CDR2 YNNKEL (reference sequence). The CDR3 has 15 amino acids.

This clonotype has a count of ten or more. This chain joins TRBV28 and TRBJ2-3; possible D gene TRBD2, 6 bases. This CDR3 region has 19 residues. The V and J ends lost 5 bases and 1 base respectively, with 25 bases between them. Per germline, CDR1 MDHEN and CDR2 SYDVKM. The CDR3 coding sequence is TGTGCCAGCAGTCCCCCCCGGCGGGGCTTAAGTTCTGGCACAGATACGCAGTATTTT. Its translation: CASSPPRRGLSSGTDTQYF.

This clonotype was detected ten times or more. V is TRBV10-3 and J is TRBJ2-3, with D maybe TRBD2 (6 bases). The CDR3 is 14 residues long. V was pared by 1 base and J by 5 bases, with 10 bases between. Germline V gene lookup returns CDR1 ENHRY and CDR2 SYGVKD. Here the CDR3 DNA reads TGTGCCATCAGTGAGTTAAGCGGGCAAGATACGCAGTATTTT. It codes for CAISELSGQDTQYF.

This clonotype came up a few times. V gene TRBV5-1 combines with J gene TRBJ2-7, with 10 bases that match TRBD1. This CDR3 contains 15 residues. Germline V gene data show CDR1 as SGHRS and CDR2 as YFSETQ. Unmatched junction bases numbered 9, after V lost 4 bases and J lost 5 bases. DNA for the CDR3: TGCGCCAGCAGCCCACCCTGGACAGGGGGAAACGAGCAGTACTTC. It encodes CASSPPWTGGNEQYF.

This clonotype was seen a few times. V gene TRBV5-5 combines with J gene TRBJ1-4, with D maybe TRBD1 (5 bases). Trimming removed 0 bases from V and 2 bases from J, with 14 bases in between. The length of the CDR3 is 17 residues. Germline CDR1 is SGHKS and CDR2 is YYEKEE (reference sequence). CDR3 DNA sequence: TGTGCCAGCAGCTTGGAGGGACGAGGGGCCACTAATGAAAAACTGTTTTTT. Residues: CASSLEGRGATNEKLFF.

In its sample, this clonotype was seen many times. Relative to the germline gene, one junction end is altered; a read error may explain this. The chain joins TRBV7-7 to TRBJ1-4; D is undetermined. The germline V gene encodes CDR1 SSHAT and CDR2 FNYEAQ (reference sequence). CDR3 length: 13 residues. The CDR3 coding sequence is TGTGCTAGCAGCTATGGACCGGCCGAAAAACTGTTTTTT. Its protein is CASSYGPAEKLFF.

This clonotype was seen at least ten times. This chain links TRBV12-3 or TRBV12-4 with TRBJ1-2, with unresolved D. Trimming removed 2 bases from V and 6 bases from J, with 10 bases in between. The CDR3 runs 13 residues. The CDR3 spells CASSLSRVDGYTF. CDR3 sequence (DNA): TGTGCCAGCAGTTTAAGTAGGGTGGATGGCTACACCTTC.

This clonotype was counted a few times. The chain couples TRBV5-8 to TRBJ2-7, with 11 bases identical to TRBD1. Germline-derived CDR1 and CDR2 are SGHTS and YDEGEE. The CDR3 spans 15 residues. The J segment lost 5 bases and the V segment lost 0 bases, leaving 4 bases of the junction unmatched. The CDR3 loop is CASSLEGQGVHEQYF. The CDR3 region has the DNA TGTGCCAGCAGCTTGGAGGGACAGGGGGTCCACGAGCAGTACTTC.

The V call is TRBV9, the J call TRBJ1-2; tentatively, D is TRBD1 (5 bases). The CDR3 has 17 residues. V was trimmed by 0 bases and J by 7 bases, leaving 22 bases between them. Per germline, CDR1 SGDLS and CDR2 YYNGEE. CDR3: CASSVAGWSTGGIGYTF. The CDR3 DNA sequence: TGTGCCAGCAGCGTAGCAGGGTGGAGCACCGGGGGTATTGGCTACACCTTC.

This clonotype was detected ten times or more. This chain links TRBV27 with TRBJ2-1, with 7 positions matching TRBD1. CDR3 length: 16 amino acids. V gave up 3 bases and J gave up 8 bases; unmatched junction bases: 13. CDR1 and CDR2 (germline): MNHEY, SMNVEV (reference sequence). The CDR3 protein is CASSLSTGSLVDEQFF. CDR3 bases: TGTGCCAGCAGTTTGTCGACAGGGTCGCTGGTCGATGAGCAGTTCTTC.

This clonotype has ten or more counts. V gene TRBV20-1 combines with J gene TRBJ1-2; tentatively, D is TRBD1 (6 bases). Trimming cost V 6 bases and J 4 bases, with 21 bases left between them. This CDR3 comprises 15 residues. CDR1 and CDR2 from the germline V gene are DFQATT and SNEGSKA (reference sequence). Here the CDR3 DNA reads TGCAGTGCGGGGGAGGGGGGGCTGAAGGGCTATGGCTACACCTTC. Translated: CSAGEGGLKGYGYTF.

Notes on this clonotype: A junction end diverges from the germline sequence, so it may reflect a read error. The CDR3 DNA reads TGTGCCAGCAGCCCTAGGGACGGAGACACTGGAGCTTTCTTT. Translation gives CASSPRDGDTGAFF. The V call is TRBV4-2, the J call TRBJ1-1, with TRBD1 as a possible D gene (5 bases). Germline V gene sequence: CDR1 LGHNA, CDR2 YNFKEQ. This CDR3 spans 14 amino acids.